The sequence of this TCR beta chain was determined in a study of shared clonotypes between healthy human individuals (dated by TCRdb to the early 2020s). For the study in its entirety: A couple of women and a few men aged 18 to 49 years were included in the cohort. For each donor, CD4 naive and CD4 memory were each run on three plates, CD8 naive on two plates, and CD8 memory on one plate. Blood TCR repertoires of 5 or 6 healthy adults were deeply sequenced to estimate repertoire size and the extent of clonotype sharing between individuals. To increase sequencing depth and limit assay-specific biases, TCR repertoire library preparation and sequencing were carried out by different laboratories using diverse techniques. Per donor, leukapheresis produced somewhere between about 0.85 and 8.9 billion PBMCs. Study-wide conclusions, independent of this receptor: Sharing across a few donors was observed for around 5% of naive CD4, under 4% of naive CD8, about 2.3% of memory CD4, and about 0.39% of memory CD8 clonotypes. Even with the large sequencing depth, rarefaction of the sorted-subset datasets indicated that sequencing was incomplete. Because the study included a small number of donors, the genetic and exposure-history diversity represented was limited. Clonotypes shared by all four sorted-subset donors showed higher generation probabilities than non-shared clonotypes. Pairwise subsampling indicated that sequencing depth was expected to affect the degree of clonotype sharing among donors. Naive subsets generally had larger estimated clonotype richness than memory subsets did. Sampling was limited to blood, and TCR repertoires in tissue likely differ from TCR repertoires in blood.

Of note for this clone: Its antigen remains unidentified. No base quality information exists; no much larger clone differs at one position.

Using the deep immunoSEQ assay, multiplex PCR amplified TCR CDR3 regions from genomic DNA. Extracted genomic DNA from each cell subset was distributed evenly across all wells of several immunoSEQ 96-well plates, and each plate was treated as a replicate. For sorted subsets, each replicate PCR was loaded with 200 to 250 ng genomic DNA, equivalent to 30,000 or so T cell genomes. Purified libraries were measured with a Qubit 3.0 fluorometer, size-checked on a Bioanalyzer 2100, and measured again with the KAPA Library Quantification kit. Each immunoSEQ 96-well plate was sequenced on its own single-read 150-cycle Illumina NextSeq 550 flow cell. The original methods were these. Because only junctional sequences without quality scores were contained in the immunoSEQ output, filtering matching that applied to full-length reads could not be performed. Sequences were annotated with PyIR, a Python wrapper for IgBLAST v1.9, using IMGT germline references to assign V/J genes and CDR3. Reads with weak V/J assignments (E-value above 1e-6), missing CDR3, stop codons, out-of-frame junctions, or ambiguous translated residues were removed. V3J clonotypes were defined as sequences sharing an identical inferred V gene, J gene, and CDR3 amino acid sequence. Percentage overlap between repertoires was calculated by dividing the number of shared unique clonotypes by the size of the smaller repertoire. RTK rarefaction, the Chao1 estimator, and Recon v2.1 estimates of unobserved clonotypes were used to assess repertoire richness. For all TCRbeta clonotypes obtained by the gDNA method from several donors, generation probabilities were computed with OLGA. Sourced from immuneACCESS, this table was stored by TCRdb with only in-frame sequences that have V and J called. A share of the clones is absent; for the studies checked, an unresolved V gene accounts for under half, and the remainder has no known explanation. V and J calls and clone size are copied from that table; D and trimming were computed from the DNA. This sample gives about 800,000 clones in total; about 96% of them show up just once. Together, the top ten hold under 0.25% of the sample.

CD8 naive samples were obtained by positive selection for CCR7 among CD45RO-negative cells, yielding a CD45RA+CCR7+ population from which TemRA cells were excluded. Healthy HIV-negative adults with no recently reported acute infections or vaccinations were included as donors. All donors were Caucasian adults living in Nashville, Tennessee, USA. Blood was obtained by leukapheresis, after which PBMCs were separated by Ficoll-Histopaque density gradient centrifugation and cryopreserved in liquid nitrogen vapor phase. Analytical flow cytometry was used to check the purity and quantity of each magnetically sorted T cell population. From each sorted fraction, genomic DNA was isolated and quantified by UV absorbance on a Nanodrop 2000c. Cut back by 2 bases and 3 bases, the V and J ends lie 10 bases apart. From its cysteine to its phenylalanine, the CDR3 spans 14 amino acids. Only the CDR3 part of the read is kept: 42 bases, read in frame from the first base. In the germline V gene, CDR1 corresponds to SGHRS and CDR2 to YFSETQ.

Sequenced: naive CD8+ T cells sorted from blood. Interpreted using the paper, the cell subset or site label stands for: CD45RA+CCR7+. The rearranged segments are TRBV5-1 and TRBJ2-3; the D gene is possibly TRBD1 or TRBD2, with 5 bases matching each. The receptor was isolated from a young man in good health. The CDR3 reads CASSFWGGTDTQYF. The DNA reads TGCGCCAGCAGCTTCTGGGGCGGGACAGATACGCAGTATTTT. With all but the CDR3 taken from the reference TRBV5-1 and TRBJ2-3 genes, the full variable domain is: KAGVTQTPRYLIKTRGQQVTLSCSPISGHRSVSWYQQTPGQGLQFLFEYFSETQRNKGNFPGRFSGRQFSNSRSEMNVSTLELGDSALYLCASSFWGGTDTQYFGPGTRLTVL.